This T cell receptor beta chain was captured by sequencing in a study of blood T cell repertoires in COVID-19. The overall study: Researchers got acute and convalescent COVID-19 samples from the United States, Italy and Spain.

There are a few counts of this clone. Per the study methods: Nucleated cell number was recorded as an estimate derived from reference gene primer amplification. This table comes from immunoSEQ multiplex PCR, and its TCRdb copy is limited to in-frame clones, with some not included. The DNA gave D and trimming, while V, J and clone size come from that table. The sample yields roughly 120,000 clones, 60% to 85% seen once. The TCR comes from a man between 65 and 80 years old with acute or convalescent COVID-19. The specimen sequenced was peripheral blood.

Here the CDR3 reads CASTEGAQRPSTYEQYF. The CDR3 region has the DNA TGCGCCAGCACCGAGGGGGCGCAACGGCCTTCTACCTACGAGCAGTACTTC. The genes are TRBV10-1 and TRBJ2-7; 7 positions match TRBD1. Germline CDR1 WNHNN, CDR2 SYGVQD (reference sequence). J lost 2 bases, V lost 7 bases, and 17 bases had no gene match. The CDR3 consists of 17 residues.